This is a list of T cell receptor beta chains from one sample in a study of cytomegalovirus exposure and HLA in healthy donors. Libraries were prepared by immunoSEQ multiplex PCR; TCRdb keeps only in-frame clonotypes and omits some of them. The data contain 140,000 or so clones, around 73% of them singletons. The sequenced sample consisted of PBMCs. These receptor sequences come from a female donor in good health and CMV-seronegative. CDR3s include the opening cysteine and the closing phenylalanine or tryptophan. The D gene is left open where the match is weak. Clone size appears in some rows only: once, few, many, or a class for an expanded clone.

D gene: TRBD1; J gene: TRBJ2-7; clone size: .; V gene: TRBV7-9; CDR3 protein: CASSHKDRDGYEQYF; CDR3 DNA: TGTGCCAGCAGCCACAAAGACAGGGACGGATACGAGCAGTACTTC
D gene: .; J gene: TRBJ1-1; clone size: .; V gene: TRBV11-2; CDR3 protein: CASRPVRGLNTEAFF; CDR3 DNA: TGTGCCAGCAGGCCCGTAAGGGGACTAAATACTGAAGCTTTCTTT
D gene: .; J gene: TRBJ1-5; clone size: .; V gene: TRBV13; CDR3 protein: CASSLRGQPQHF; CDR3 DNA: TGTGCCAGCAGCTTAAGAGGCCAGCCCCAGCATTTT
D gene: .; J gene: TRBJ2-2; clone size: few; V gene: TRBV19; CDR3 protein: CASSLRQTTGELFF; CDR3 DNA: TGTGCCAGTAGTCTTAGACAGACTACCGGGGAGCTGTTTTTT
D gene: .; J gene: TRBJ2-3; clone size: .; V gene: TRBV6-1; CDR3 protein: CASSAEGYTQYF; CDR3 DNA: TGTGCCAGCAGCGCAGAGGGCTATACGCAGTATTTT
D gene: TRBD2; J gene: TRBJ2-1; clone size: .; V gene: TRBV7-9; CDR3 protein: CASSPTSGSIDEQFF; CDR3 DNA: TGTGCCAGCAGCCCGACTAGCGGGAGTATAGATGAGCAGTTCTTC
D gene: .; J gene: TRBJ1-6; clone size: .; V gene: TRBV5-1; CDR3 protein: CASSVGSSYNSPLHF; CDR3 DNA: TGCGCCAGCAGCGTAGGGAGCTCCTATAATTCACCCCTCCACTTT
D gene: TRBD1; J gene: TRBJ2-7; clone size: few; V gene: TRBV28; CDR3 protein: CASSLPDDREQQYF; CDR3 DNA: TGTGCCAGCAGTTTACCGGATGACAGGGAACAGCAGTACTTC
D gene: .; J gene: TRBJ1-1; clone size: few; V gene: TRBV19; CDR3 protein: CASNRQMNTEAFF; CDR3 DNA: TGTGCCAGTAATCGACAGATGAACACTGAAGCTTTCTTT
D gene: .; J gene: TRBJ2-5; clone size: .; V gene: TRBV27; CDR3 protein: CASQRRATLRETQYF; CDR3 DNA: TGTGCCAGCCAAAGGAGGGCTACCTTAAGGGAGACCCAGTACTTC
D gene: TRBD1; J gene: TRBJ2-3; clone size: .; V gene: TRBV2; CDR3 protein: CASTPTGGTDTQYF; CDR3 DNA: TGTGCCAGCACCCCGACAGGGGGGACAGATACGCAGTATTTT
D gene: TRBD2; J gene: TRBJ2-7; clone size: once; V gene: TRBV5-1; CDR3 protein: CASSLGIAGNSGSYEQYF; CDR3 DNA: TGCGCCAGCAGCTTGGGGATAGCGGGGAATAGCGGATCCTACGAGCAGTACTTC
D gene: TRBD2; J gene: TRBJ2-7; clone size: .; V gene: TRBV27; CDR3 protein: CASSLAGGPYEQYF; CDR3 DNA: TGTGCCAGCAGTTTGGCGGGAGGGCCTTACGAGCAGTACTTC
D gene: .; J gene: TRBJ2-7; clone size: .; V gene: TRBV2; CDR3 protein: CASSRYEQYF; CDR3 DNA: TGTGCCAGCTCCCGGTACGAGCAGTACTTC
D gene: .; J gene: TRBJ1-5; clone size: few; V gene: TRBV6-5; CDR3 protein: CASRPGHNQPQHF; CDR3 DNA: TGTGCCAGCAGACCGGGACACAATCAGCCCCAGCATTTT
D gene: .; J gene: TRBJ1-2; clone size: once; V gene: TRBV6-5; CDR3 protein: CASSYSGSSVYGYTF; CDR3 DNA: TGTGCCAGCAGTTACTCTGGGTCGAGCGTGTATGGCTACACCTTC
D gene: .; J gene: TRBJ2-1; clone size: .; V gene: TRBV6-8; CDR3 protein: CATRKNGESYNEQFF; CDR3 DNA: TGTGCCACTCGAAAGAACGGTGAGTCCTACAATGAGCAGTTCTTC
D gene: .; J gene: TRBJ1-1; clone size: .; V gene: TRBV11-3; CDR3 protein: CASSKDSFTEAFF; CDR3 DNA: TGTGCCAGCAGCAAGGACAGTTTTACTGAAGCTTTCTTT
D gene: TRBD1; J gene: TRBJ2-7; clone size: .; V gene: TRBV5-6; CDR3 protein: CASKKTGQEGSHEQYF; CDR3 DNA: TGTGCCAGCAAGAAGACAGGACAGGAAGGATCCCACGAGCAGTACTTC
D gene: .; J gene: TRBJ2-1; clone size: few; V gene: TRBV10-3; CDR3 protein: CAISVSPGAYNEQFF; CDR3 DNA: TGTGCCATCAGTGTTAGTCCCGGAGCCTACAATGAGCAGTTCTTC
D gene: TRBD1; J gene: TRBJ1-2; clone size: .; V gene: TRBV4-3; CDR3 protein: CASSQAGTGSLYGYTF; CDR3 DNA: TGCGCCAGCAGCCAAGCGGGGACAGGGTCATTATATGGCTACACCTTC
D gene: .; J gene: TRBJ2-3; clone size: .; V gene: TRBV5-1; CDR3 protein: CASSLVPVGATDTQYF; CDR3 DNA: TGCGCCAGCAGCTTGGTTCCGGTTGGGGCCACAGATACGCAGTATTTT
D gene: .; J gene: TRBJ1-1; clone size: few; V gene: TRBV5-1; CDR3 protein: CASSLVASPDTEAFF; CDR3 DNA: TGCGCCAGCAGCTTGGTAGCGAGTCCGGACACTGAAGCTTTCTTT
D gene: .; J gene: TRBJ1-2; clone size: .; V gene: TRBV25-1; CDR3 protein: CASSDNTVANYGYPF; CDR3 DNA: TGTGCCAGCAGTGATAACACCGTAGCTAACTATGGCTACCCCTTC
D gene: TRBD1; J gene: TRBJ1-2; clone size: .; V gene: TRBV14; CDR3 protein: CASSQDVWPGGGYTF; CDR3 DNA: TGTGCCAGCAGCCAAGATGTCTGGCCAGGGGGAGGCTACACCTTC
D gene: TRBD2; J gene: TRBJ2-1; clone size: .; V gene: TRBV6-6; CDR3 protein: CASSYVSGGVYNEQFF; CDR3 DNA: TGTGCCAGCAGTTACGTATCGGGAGGGGTTTACAATGAGCAGTTCTTC
D gene: .; J gene: TRBJ2-7; clone size: .; V gene: TRBV5-1; CDR3 protein: CASSFGGGRSYEQYF; CDR3 DNA: TGCGCCAGCAGCTTCGGGGGAGGCAGATCCTACGAGCAGTACTTC
D gene: TRBD1; J gene: TRBJ2-3; clone size: once; V gene: TRBV28; CDR3 protein: CASSAPSGTGTTDTQYF; CDR3 DNA: TGTGCCAGCAGTGCGCCGTCCGGGACAGGGACCACAGATACGCAGTATTTT
D gene: .; J gene: TRBJ2-1; clone size: .; V gene: TRBV11-2; CDR3 protein: CASSYGRTNEQFF; CDR3 DNA: TGTGCCAGCAGCTATGGCAGAACAAATGAGCAGTTCTTC
D gene: .; J gene: TRBJ1-2; clone size: few; V gene: TRBV7-9; CDR3 protein: CSSSYQAVGLNYGYPF; CDR3 DNA: TGTTCCAGCAGCTACCAGGCTGTAGGACTTAACTATGGCTACCCCTTC
D gene: .; J gene: TRBJ2-7; clone size: few; V gene: TRBV2; CDR3 protein: CASILHLLRSYEQYF; CDR3 DNA: TGTGCCAGCATCCTCCACCTGTTACGGTCCTACGAGCAGTACTTC
D gene: .; J gene: TRBJ2-7; clone size: .; V gene: TRBV27; CDR3 protein: CASSEADYSYEQYF; CDR3 DNA: TGTGCCAGCAGTGAGGCAGACTACTCCTACGAGCAGTACTTC
D gene: TRBD1; J gene: TRBJ2-7; clone size: .; V gene: TRBV6-5; CDR3 protein: CASRAPTGILYEQYF; CDR3 DNA: TGTGCCAGCAGAGCACCGACAGGGATCCTCTACGAGCAGTACTTC
D gene: TRBD2; J gene: TRBJ2-5; clone size: .; V gene: TRBV9; CDR3 protein: CASSVVGGARETQYF; CDR3 DNA: TGTGCCAGCAGCGTAGTCGGGGGGGCCCGGGAGACCCAGTACTTC
D gene: TRBD2; J gene: TRBJ2-1; clone size: .; V gene: TRBV9; CDR3 protein: CASSGPSGSSYNEQFF; CDR3 DNA: TGTGCCAGCAGCGGACCTAGCGGTTCCTCCTACAATGAGCAGTTCTTC
D gene: .; J gene: TRBJ1-2; clone size: .; V gene: TRBV18; CDR3 protein: CASSPQDRFYGYTF; CDR3 DNA: TGTGCCAGCTCACCCCAGGACAGATTCTATGGCTACACCTTC
D gene: .; J gene: TRBJ2-1; clone size: .; V gene: TRBV7-9; CDR3 protein: CARIQNGLYNEQFF; CDR3 DNA: TGTGCCAGAATCCAGAACGGACTGTACAATGAGCAGTTCTTC
D gene: .; J gene: TRBJ1-2; clone size: once; V gene: TRBV9; CDR3 protein: CASSPGVPTRGYTF; CDR3 DNA: TGTGCCAGCAGCCCAGGCGTGCCGACACGGGGCTACACCTTC
D gene: TRBD1; J gene: TRBJ2-3; clone size: .; V gene: TRBV18; CDR3 protein: CASSPRTGGPDTQYF; CDR3 DNA: TGTGCCAGCTCACCCCGGACAGGGGGCCCAGATACGCAGTATTTT
D gene: TRBD1; J gene: TRBJ1-2; clone size: .; V gene: TRBV5-6; CDR3 protein: CASSLFRQGAGYTF; CDR3 DNA: TGTGCCAGCAGCTTGTTCCGACAGGGGGCTGGCTACACCTTC
D gene: .; J gene: TRBJ2-1; clone size: .; V gene: TRBV7-9; CDR3 protein: CASSPSQPEQFF; CDR3 DNA: TGTGCCAGCAGCCCCTCACAGCCTGAGCAGTTCTTC
D gene: .; J gene: TRBJ2-7; clone size: .; V gene: TRBV18; CDR3 protein: CASSTSPYEQYF; CDR3 DNA: TGTGCCAGCTCAACGAGTCCCTACGAGCAGTACTTC
D gene: TRBD2; J gene: TRBJ2-3; clone size: .; V gene: TRBV6-1; CDR3 protein: CASSRLAGGTDTQYF; CDR3 DNA: TGTGCCAGCAGTCGACTAGCGGGGGGGACAGATACGCAGTATTTT
D gene: .; J gene: TRBJ2-1; clone size: .; V gene: TRBV27; CDR3 protein: CASSLLASGEQFF; CDR3 DNA: TGTGCCAGCAGTTTACTAGCATCTGGTGAGCAGTTCTTC
D gene: TRBD2; J gene: TRBJ2-7; clone size: once; V gene: TRBV7-2; CDR3 protein: CASSSATSVHEQYF; CDR3 DNA: TGTGCCAGCAGCTCTGCGACTAGCGTCCACGAGCAGTACTTC
D gene: .; J gene: TRBJ2-1; clone size: .; V gene: TRBV2; CDR3 protein: CASSAENYEQFF; CDR3 DNA: TGTGCCAGCAGTGCCGAGAACTATGAGCAGTTCTTC
D gene: .; J gene: TRBJ1-1; clone size: .; V gene: TRBV7-2; CDR3 protein: CASSSGQNTEAFF; CDR3 DNA: TGTGCCAGCAGCTCCGGACAGAACACTGAAGCTTTCTTT
D gene: TRBD2; J gene: TRBJ2-1; clone size: .; V gene: TRBV28; CDR3 protein: CASSPTRVGGVFDEQFF; CDR3 DNA: TGTGCCAGCAGTCCAACGCGGGTGGGGGGGGTGTTTGATGAGCAGTTCTTC
D gene: TRBD1; J gene: TRBJ1-5; clone size: .; V gene: TRBV30; CDR3 protein: CAWSLDRENQPQHF; CDR3 DNA: TGTGCCTGGAGTCTGGACAGGGAGAATCAGCCCCAGCATTTT
D gene: .; J gene: TRBJ1-1; clone size: .; V gene: TRBV28; CDR3 protein: CASSPPPTGMNTEAFF; CDR3 DNA: TGTGCCAGCAGCCCACCCCCGACGGGGATGAACACTGAAGCTTTCTTT
D gene: TRBD1; J gene: TRBJ1-2; clone size: .; V gene: TRBV7-6; CDR3 protein: CASSFSGQAGGYTF; CDR3 DNA: TGTGCCAGCAGCTTCTCGGGACAGGCTGGAGGCTACACCTTC
D gene: .; J gene: TRBJ2-7; clone size: .; V gene: TRBV14; CDR3 protein: CASRPGGRNDEQYF; CDR3 DNA: TGTGCCAGCCGCCCCGGGGGGCGAAACGACGAGCAGTACTTC
D gene: .; J gene: TRBJ1-1; clone size: few; V gene: TRBV6-5; CDR3 protein: CASSYPGYTEAFF; CDR3 DNA: TGTGCCAGCAGTTATCCCGGGTATACTGAAGCTTTCTTT
D gene: TRBD2; J gene: TRBJ2-5; clone size: .; V gene: TRBV6-5; CDR3 protein: CASGTASGGQETQYF; CDR3 DNA: TGTGCCAGCGGAACGGCTAGCGGGGGCCAAGAGACCCAGTACTTC
D gene: .; J gene: TRBJ2-7; clone size: .; V gene: TRBV11-2; CDR3 protein: CASSLELAKQYEQYF; CDR3 DNA: TGTGCCAGCAGCTTAGAACTCGCGAAACAGTACGAGCAGTACTTC
D gene: .; J gene: TRBJ1-4; clone size: once; V gene: TRBV10-3; CDR3 protein: CAISVARSGEKLFF; CDR3 DNA: TGTGCCATCAGTGTGGCCAGGAGCGGTGAAAAACTGTTTTTT
D gene: .; J gene: TRBJ1-2; clone size: .; V gene: TRBV19; CDR3 protein: CASTSGVFFGYTF; CDR3 DNA: TGTGCCAGTACAAGCGGGGTGTTTTTTGGCTACACCTTC
D gene: TRBD1; J gene: TRBJ2-4; clone size: .; V gene: TRBV4-1; CDR3 protein: CASSQEGTGQNIQYF; CDR3 DNA: TGCGCCAGCAGCCAAGAGGGGACAGGTCAAAACATTCAGTACTTC
D gene: TRBD1; J gene: TRBJ1-1; clone size: .; V gene: TRBV5-1; CDR3 protein: CASSFSAGTANTEAFF; CDR3 DNA: TGCGCCAGCAGCTTTTCCGCCGGGACAGCGAACACTGAAGCTTTCTTT
D gene: TRBD2; J gene: TRBJ2-7; clone size: once; V gene: TRBV27; CDR3 protein: CASSLTSGGAGSYEQYF; CDR3 DNA: TGTGCCAGCAGTTTAACTAGCGGGGGGGCCGGCTCCTACGAGCAGTACTTC